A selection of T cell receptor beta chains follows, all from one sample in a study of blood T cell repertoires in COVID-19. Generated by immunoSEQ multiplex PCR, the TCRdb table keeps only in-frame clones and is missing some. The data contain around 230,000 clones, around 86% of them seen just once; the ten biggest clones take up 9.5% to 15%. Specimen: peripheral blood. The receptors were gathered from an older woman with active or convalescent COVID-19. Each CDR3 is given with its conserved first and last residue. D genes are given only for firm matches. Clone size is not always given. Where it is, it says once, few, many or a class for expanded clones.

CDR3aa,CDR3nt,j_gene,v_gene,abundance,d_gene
CASSVAPNTGELFF,TGCGCCAGCAGCGTGGCCCCGAACACCGGGGAGCTGTTTTTT,TRBJ2-2,TRBV4-1,NA,NA
CASSQDGLAAGQETQYF,TGTGCCAGCAGCCAAGATGGACTAGCGGCAGGTCAAGAGACCCAGTACTTC,TRBJ2-5,TRBV3-1/TRBV3-2,NA,TRBD2
CASSGTAGTEAFF,TGTGCCAGCAGCGGCACAGCAGGCACTGAAGCTTTCTTT,TRBJ1-1,TRBV7-9,once,NA
CASSAGTGGFGQETQYF,TGTGCCAGCAGCGCCGGGACAGGGGGTTTTGGGCAAGAGACCCAGTACTTC,TRBJ2-5,TRBV3-1/TRBV3-2,once,TRBD1
CASSLGQGGSEAFF,TGTGCCAGCAGCTTGGGCCAGGGGGGCTCTGAAGCTTTCTTT,TRBJ1-1,TRBV11-3,NA,TRBD1
CASSVGSGGRNQPQHF,TGTGCCAGCAGCGTAGGGAGCGGGGGCCGCAATCAGCCCCAGCATTTT,TRBJ1-5,TRBV9,NA,NA
CASTQGPRAYNEQFF,TGTGCCAGCACTCAGGGCCCCCGAGCATACAATGAGCAGTTCTTC,TRBJ2-1,TRBV3-1/TRBV3-2,NA,NA
CASSLGSGSGNTIYF,TGTGCCAGCAGCTTAGGGTCCGGCTCTGGAAACACCATATATTTT,TRBJ1-3,TRBV7-9,NA,NA
CASSYTQGGREKLFF,TGTGCCAGCAGTTACACACAGGGGGGGAGAGAAAAACTGTTTTTT,TRBJ1-4,TRBV6-5,NA,TRBD1
CASSSGGQGRSGANVLTF,TGCGCCAGCAGCTCGGGGGGACAGGGACGCTCTGGGGCCAACGTCCTGACTTTC,TRBJ2-6,TRBV5-1,NA,TRBD1
CASSSGTGMRNTEAFF,TGTGCCAGCAGTTCGGGGACAGGGATGAGGAACACTGAAGCTTTCTTT,TRBJ1-1,TRBV27,NA,TRBD1